This TCR beta chain was captured in a study of T cells in localized non-small cell lung cancer. Findings and limits, study-wide: Clonality of T cells reached its maximum in uninvolved adjacent lung, surpassing tumor.

The CDR3 runs to 15 residues. Trimming removed 0 bases from V and 5 bases from J, with 10 bases in between. The table came from immunoSEQ multiplex PCR; TCRdb's copy has only in-frame clones and leaves some out. The repertoire consists of roughly 24,000 clones, with about 85% occurring once and the leading ten covering more than 9%. Only one count was recorded for this clone. Its antigen is unidentified. The material was peripheral blood, obtained before any cancer treatment. The chain carries TRBV23-1 and TRBJ1-4; D remains ambiguous. TRBV23-1 is designated an ORF whose function remains uncertain. This clonotype originated in a man aged 40-75 years with stage III squamous cell lung carcinoma. CDR3 protein: CASSQSRRQNEKLFF. CDR3 DNA sequence: TGCGCCAGCAGTCAATCAAGAAGGCAGAATGAAAAACTGTTTTTT.